This TCR beta chain emerged from a study of PD-1 and CTLA-4 blockade in melanoma. The data were produced by immunoSEQ multiplex PCR, yet TCRdb's version contains in-frame clones alone and is incomplete. Of about 28,000 clones in the sample, roughly nine tenths are singletons; the top ten hold roughly 8.1%. The CDR3 has 13 amino acids. The junction had 6 bases not matched to a gene; V was cut back by 9 bases and J by 2 bases. Germline assignment: CDR1 LNHDA and CDR2 SQIVND (reference sequence). The clonotype was recovered from a human donor with melanoma. The chain combines TRBV19 with TRBJ2-5, with 7 bases fitting TRBD1. Specimen: CD8+ T cells from peripheral blood, collected before anti-PD-1 treatment. The CDR3 DNA sequence: TGTGCCAGCGGGGACAGAAATCAAGAGACCCAGTACTTC. Protein: CASGDRNQETQYF.